What follows are 4 T cell receptor beta chains derived from one specimen sequenced in a study of sequential checkpoint blockade in melanoma. Profiling relied on immunoSEQ multiplex PCR, and the TCRdb table lists in-frame clones only, not all of them. This table has some 1,600 clones, roughly 24% appearing once. The sample's treatment: randomized to nivolumab then ipilimumab (arm A) or the reverse (arm B). Sequencing used tumor tissue (inferred from file names), obtained from a patient given nivolumab and ipilimumab in sequence. Receptors originate from a human donor with melanoma.

This chain links TRBV19 with TRBJ2-5, with D possibly being TRBD2 (6 bases). The CDR3 totals 14 residues. V lost 1 base and J lost 5, with 11 bases in between. Germline V gives CDR1 LNHDA, CDR2 SQIVND (reference sequence). This CDR3 is CASSIGPGGETQYF. The CDR3 coding sequence is TGTGCCAGTAGTATAGGTCCAGGAGGGGAGACCCAGTACTTC.

The chain recombines TRBV6-8 with TRBJ2-2, with 9 bases fitting TRBD1. Germline values: CDR1 MNHGY, CDR2 SAAAGT. The CDR3 is made up of 17 amino acids. V shed 2 bases, J shed 0 bases, and the junction held 4 bases outside the gene matches. In DNA, the CDR3 is TGTGCCAGCAGTTACGCTACAGGGGGCCCGAACACCGGGGAGCTGTTTTTT. This encodes CASSYATGGPNTGELFF.

The V call is TRBV19, the J call TRBJ1-1; perhaps TRBD1 as D (5 bases). CDR1 and CDR2 (germline): LNHDA, SQIVND (reference sequence). V lost 5 bases and J 6 bases, leaving 13 bases between the germline ends. CDR3 length: 13 residues. The CDR3 DNA is TGTGCCAGTAGTTCGGCAGGGAGGTCTGAAGCTTTCTTT. Translated: CASSSAGRSEAFF. Complete variable domain (other parts from reference TRBV19 and TRBJ1-1): DGGITQSPKYLFRKEGQNVTLSCEQNLNHDAMYWYRQDPGQGLRLIYYSQIVNDFQKGDIAEGYSVSREKKESFPLTVTSAQKNPTAFYLCASSSAGRSEAFFGQGTRLTVV.

This clone has a count of ten or more. CDR3 nucleotides: TGTGCCAGCACCAAAGCAGGACATGACGATTATGGCTACACCTTC. Protein sequence: CASTKAGHDDYGYTF. The chain carries TRBV11-3 and TRBJ1-2, with D possibly being TRBD1 (5 bases). Germline V gene data show CDR1 as SGHNT and CDR2 as YENEEA. The germline V and J ends were trimmed by 7 bases and 5 bases, with 20 bases remaining between them. The length of the CDR3 is 15 residues.